The subject of this entry is one TCR beta chain. The record originates from a study of cytomegalovirus exposure and HLA in healthy donors. The PCR made use of 60 Vbeta and 13 Jbeta primers. Measured with immunoSEQ multiplex PCR; TCRdb has only the in-frame clones, and not every one. Found here are 150,000 to 200,000 clones, 70% to 85% of them singletons; the top ten hold around 4.8%. This CDR3 has 16 amino acids. Trimming removed 0 bases from V and 1 base from J; junction bases left unmatched: 2. Germline CDR1 SGHTS, CDR2 YDEGEE. Sequencing input: PBMCs. The chain employs TRBV5-8 and TRBJ2-3; 10 bases align to TRBD2. The source is a woman aged 30 to 39 in good health and CMV-seropositive. This CDR3 is CASSLESGRGTDTQYF. The CDR3 nucleotides are TGTGCCAGCAGCTTGGAAAGCGGGAGGGGCACAGATACGCAGTATTTT. Variable domain in full (rest from reference TRBV5-8 and TRBJ2-3): EAGVTQSPTHLIKTRGQQATLRCSPISGHTSVYWYQQALGLGLQFLLWYDEGEERNRGNFPPRFSGRQFPNYSSELNVNALELEDSALYLCASSLESGRGTDTQYFGPGTRLTVL.